Shown below are 25 T cell receptor beta chains from a single sample sequenced in a study of blood T cell repertoires in COVID-19. Assay used: immunoSEQ multiplex PCR; TCRdb lists only in-frame clones, some missing. The data contain hundreds of thousands of clones, almost 90% of them singletons. Sequencing input: peripheral blood. These receptors all come from a woman aged 65 to 85 with COVID-19, enrolled during active disease.

As concerns this clone: Other DNA variants within this sample encode the same CDR3. This sequence joins TRBV18 and TRBJ1-2, with 7 positions matching TRBD1. The CDR3 extends over 13 amino acids. Per the germline V gene, CDR1 is KGHSH and CDR2 is LQKENI. The junction had 5 bases not matched to a gene; V was cut back by 6 bases and J by 4 bases. CDR3 amino acids: CASSPAGGYGYTF. The CDR3 region has the DNA TGTGCCAGCTCCCCGGCAGGGGGCTATGGCTACACCTTC.

The chain carries TRBV7-8 and TRBJ1-4, with a possible D match to TRBD1 (6 bases). CDR3 length: 17 amino acids. In germline, CDR1 is SGHVS, CDR2 FQNEAQ. Trimming shortened V by 5 bases and J by 5 bases, and 21 bases separated the two germline ends. The CDR3 coding sequence is TGTGCCAGCAGCCATACCCGGACAGCCTTCTTAAATGAAAAACTGTTTTTT. Its translation: CASSHTRTAFLNEKLFF.

This clone was seen once. The chain employs TRBV19 and TRBJ1-2; D not resolved. The CDR3 spans 14 residues. V lost 4 bases and J lost 8, with 17 bases in between. The germline V gene encodes CDR1 LNHDA and CDR2 SQIVND (reference sequence). CDR3 nucleotides: TGTGCCAGTAGTAATGGGTGGGCCTCCGGCGGCTACACCTTC. Translated, it gives CASSNGWASGGYTF.

The chain joins TRBV15 to TRBJ2-2, with 9 bases identical to TRBD1. The germline V gene has CDR1 LNHNV and CDR2 YYDKDF (reference sequence). Germline trimming cut 8 bases from V and 1 base from J; bases unmatched to any gene: 8. There are 16 residues in the CDR3. CDR3 residues: CATRVSGQGNTGELFF. Here the CDR3 DNA reads TGTGCCACCCGCGTTTCGGGACAGGGGAACACCGGGGAGCTGTTTTTT.

The rearrangement joins TRBV6-6 to TRBJ1-5; 8 nucleotides agree with TRBD1. The CDR3 consists of 15 residues. The J segment lost 4 bases and the V segment lost 6 bases, leaving 8 bases of the junction unmatched. From germline, CDR1 is MNHNY and CDR2 SVGAGI (reference sequence). Here the CDR3 reads CASRPSQGENQPQHF. CDR3 in DNA: TGTGCCAGCAGACCCTCACAGGGGGAAAATCAGCCCCAGCATTTT.

This chain uses TRBV28 with TRBJ1-2, with 7 bases aligning to TRBD1. CDR3 size: 13 residues. Losses at the gene ends were 5 bases for V and 1 base for J; bases not matched to a gene: 1. Germline values: CDR1 MDHEN, CDR2 SYDVKM. The CDR3 DNA sequence: TGTGCCAGCAGTCGGGACAGTAACTATGGCTACACCTTC. Translated: CASSRDSNYGYTF.

CDR3 amino acids: CASSWGRQLTEAFF. For the CDR3, the DNA is TGCGCCAGCAGCTGGGGTAGACAGTTAACTGAAGCTTTCTTT. The chain has TRBV5-1 and TRBJ1-1, with a tentative D call TRBD1 (5 bases). Germline V gene sequence: CDR1 SGHRS, CDR2 YFSETQ. V lost 3 bases to trimming and J lost 5 bases, with 14 bases between them. CDR3 length: 14 amino acids.

The chain couples TRBV20-1 to TRBJ2-1, with D unclear. The CDR3 is 11 amino acids. The germline V gene encodes CDR1 DFQATT and CDR2 SNEGSKA (reference sequence). The V end lost 5 bases, the J end lost 9 bases, and 11 bases lay between the germline ends. CDR3 in DNA: TGCAGTGCTGGGCCTTACGGTGAGCAGTTCTTC. It is translated as CSAGPYGEQFF.

CDR3 DNA sequence: TGCAGTGTCCAGGGGACCTATGGCTACACCTTC. This gives the protein CSVQGTYGYTF. The chain employs TRBV20-1 and TRBJ1-2, with a tentative D call TRBD1 (6 bases). V was clipped by 7 bases and J by 4 bases, with 10 bases between them. The CDR3 is 11 amino acids. Germline loops: CDR1 DFQATT, CDR2 SNEGSKA (reference sequence).

The chain employs TRBV5-1 and TRBJ2-7; D perhaps matches TRBD2 (5 bases). The ends were cut back, 3 bases at V and 3 bases at J, with 19 bases in the middle. CDR3 length: 16 residues. Germline lookup yields CDR1 SGHRS and CDR2 YFSETQ. The CDR3 spells CASSSERAGRSYEQYF. In DNA form, the CDR3 reads TGCGCCAGCAGCTCAGAGAGGGCTGGAAGAAGCTACGAGCAGTACTTC. The full variable domain, completed using reference TRBV5-1 and TRBJ2-7, is KAGVTQTPRYLIKTRGQQVTLSCSPISGHRSVSWYQQTPGQGLQFLFEYFSETQRNKGNFPGRFSGRQFSNSRSEMNVSTLELGDSALYLCASSSERAGRSYEQYFGPGTRLTVT.

This clone was counted once. The V call is TRBV5-1, the J call TRBJ1-2; tentatively, D is TRBD1 (5 bases). V was shortened by 0 bases and J by 2 bases, with 11 bases between the two germline ends. Germline V gene lookup returns CDR1 SGHRS and CDR2 YFSETQ. The CDR3 runs to 15 residues. CDR3 DNA: TGCGCCAGCAGCTTGGTTTCAGGGCCAAACTATGGCTACACCTTC. Its protein product is CASSLVSGPNYGYTF.

J is TRBJ1-6 and V is TRBV28, with D uncertain. The V gene's germline CDR1 is MDHEN and CDR2 SYDVKM. The CDR3 runs to 15 residues. Trimming cost V 3 bases and J 8 bases, with 14 bases left between them. The CDR3 here is CASSFPPYRDSPLHF. The DNA of the CDR3 is TGTGCCAGCAGTTTTCCCCCCTATCGGGATTCACCCCTCCACTTT.

The rearrangement joins TRBV4-1 to TRBJ1-1; TRBD1 aligns across 7 bases. Germline V lookup: CDR1 MGHRA, CDR2 YSYEKL. This CDR3 region has 16 residues. J lost 4 bases, V lost 0 bases, and 8 bases had no gene match. The CDR3 sequence: CASSQERARGVTEAFF. Written as DNA, the CDR3 is TGCGCCAGCAGCCAAGAAAGGGCCAGGGGGGTCACTGAAGCTTTCTTT.

This clone was picked up one time. V usage is TRBV4-1 and J usage is TRBJ1-1, with D tentatively TRBD1 (6 bases). The germline V and J ends were trimmed by 1 base and 9 bases, with 15 bases remaining between them. The CDR3 runs to 14 residues. Per germline, CDR1 MGHRA and CDR2 YSYEKL. The CDR3 protein is CASSQVWAGAQAFF. As DNA, the CDR3 is TGCGCCAGCAGCCAAGTGTGGGCAGGGGCCCAAGCTTTCTTT.

The chain couples TRBV5-4 to TRBJ2-3; 9 nucleotides line up with TRBD2. The length of the CDR3 is 15 residues. Germline CDR1 reads SGHNT; CDR2 reads YYREEE (reference sequence). V gave up 1 base and J gave up 4 bases; unmatched junction bases: 4. CDR3 protein: CASSLSSGVADTQYF. The DNA for the CDR3 is TGTGCCAGCAGCTTGTCTAGCGGGGTAGCAGATACGCAGTATTTT. Together with reference TRBV5-4 and TRBJ2-3, the CDR3 gives the full variable domain: ETGVTQSPTHLIKTRGQQVTLRCSSQSGHNTVSWYQQALGQGPQFIFQYYREEENGRGNFPPRFSGLQFPNYSSELNVNALELDDSALYLCASSLSSGVADTQYFGPGTRLTVL.

Comment on this clone: Other DNA sequences within the sample encode an identical CDR3. The J gene is TRBJ2-7, the V gene TRBV20-1; TRBD1 might be the D (6 bases). Trimming removed 3 bases at V and 4 bases at J, with 7 bases between. This CDR3 has 11 amino acids. Germline V gene lookup returns CDR1 DFQATT and CDR2 SNEGSKA (reference sequence). CDR3 DNA: TGCAGTGCTAGGAGGGGGTACGAGCAGTACTTC. Amino acid sequence: CSARRGYEQYF.

The genes are TRBV24-1 and TRBJ2-3; 7 positions match TRBD1. CDR3 length equals 15 residues. Germline loops: CDR1 KGHDR, CDR2 SFDVKD. J was trimmed by 6 bases and V by 5 bases; bases with no gene match: 10. The DNA for the CDR3 is TGTGCCACCAGTGTTGTACAGGGGTATTTCGATACGCAGTATTTT. Its protein product is CATSVVQGYFDTQYF.

The V and J genes are TRBV19 and TRBJ1-2; TRBD1 matches 10 bases. This CDR3 contains 13 residues. With V trimmed by 10 bases and J by 10 bases, 12 bases remained unmatched. Germline-derived CDR1 and CDR2 are LNHDA and SQIVND (reference sequence). The CDR3 DNA follows: TGTGCCACCGCGAGACAGGGGGCGAGTTCCTACACCTTC. Encoded protein: CATARQGASSYTF.

This clone came up once. The chain combines TRBV19 with TRBJ1-5; 11 bases are a match to TRBD1. The CDR3 runs 14 residues. The ends lost 9 bases at V and 6 bases at J; junction bases unmatched: 7. Germline CDR1 is LNHDA and CDR2 is SQIVND (reference sequence). The CDR3 sequence: CASSEGQGGQPQHF. CDR3 coding DNA: TGTGCCAGCAGTGAGGGACAGGGGGGTCAGCCCCAGCATTTT.

This chain uses TRBV19 with TRBJ1-5; 7 bases line up with TRBD1. The CDR3 contains 14 residues. CDR1 and CDR2 (germline): LNHDA, SQIVND (reference sequence). The junction had 4 bases not matched to a gene; V was cut back by 5 bases and J by 3 bases. The CDR3 reads CASSGGQYNQPQHF. The CDR3 DNA sequence: TGTGCCAGTAGTGGGGGACAGTACAATCAGCCCCAGCATTTT.

The chain couples TRBV2 to TRBJ1-5; D call uncertain. This CDR3 has 14 amino acids. From germline, CDR1 is SNHLY and CDR2 FYNNEI. Trimming took off 4 bases at V and 3 bases at J, with 10 bases between the two ends. The DNA of the CDR3 is TGTGCCAGCAGTGTTGTAGATCTCAATCAGCCCCAGCATTTT. This encodes CASSVVDLNQPQHF.

The chain joins TRBV28 to TRBJ1-2; no clear D. The germline CDR1 and CDR2 sequences are MDHEN and SYDVKM. This CDR3 is built from 14 residues. V was cut by 7 bases and J by 3 bases, with 15 bases left in between. This CDR3 reads CASTRYGEDYGYTF. CDR3 coding DNA: TGTGCCAGCACCAGATACGGGGAGGACTATGGCTACACCTTC.

Comments on this clone: Other DNA sequences in the same sample also yield this CDR3. J is TRBJ1-2 and V is TRBV5-1; 9 bases are shared with TRBD1. The V gene's germline CDR1 is SGHRS and CDR2 YFSETQ. V shed 0 bases and J 6 bases; nucleotides not matched to a gene: 0. The CDR3 length is 13 residues. Here the CDR3 DNA reads TGCGCCAGCAGCTTGGGACAGGGGGATGGCTACACCTTC. Its translation: CASSLGQGDGYTF.

CDR3 sequence: CASSQGVGQQGYTF. CDR3 bases: TGTGCCAGCAGCCAAGGCGTAGGACAGCAGGGCTACACCTTC. The V gene is TRBV3-1 (or the pseudogene TRBV3-2), the J gene TRBJ1-2; a possible D gene is TRBD1 (6 bases). Germline loops: CDR1 LGHDT, CDR2 YNNKEL (reference sequence). The CDR3 length is 14 residues. V was cut by 1 base and J by 8 bases, with 14 bases left in between.

The rearrangement joins TRBV3-1 (or the pseudogene TRBV3-2) to TRBJ1-1; 7 bases line up with TRBD1. The germline V gene encodes CDR1 LGHDT and CDR2 YNNKEL (reference sequence). The CDR3 runs 14 residues. V shed 4 bases and J 5 bases; nucleotides not matched to a gene: 7. The DNA of the CDR3 is TGTGCCAGCAGCCTATGGGGACAGATTACTGAAGCTTTCTTT. Residues: CASSLWGQITEAFF.